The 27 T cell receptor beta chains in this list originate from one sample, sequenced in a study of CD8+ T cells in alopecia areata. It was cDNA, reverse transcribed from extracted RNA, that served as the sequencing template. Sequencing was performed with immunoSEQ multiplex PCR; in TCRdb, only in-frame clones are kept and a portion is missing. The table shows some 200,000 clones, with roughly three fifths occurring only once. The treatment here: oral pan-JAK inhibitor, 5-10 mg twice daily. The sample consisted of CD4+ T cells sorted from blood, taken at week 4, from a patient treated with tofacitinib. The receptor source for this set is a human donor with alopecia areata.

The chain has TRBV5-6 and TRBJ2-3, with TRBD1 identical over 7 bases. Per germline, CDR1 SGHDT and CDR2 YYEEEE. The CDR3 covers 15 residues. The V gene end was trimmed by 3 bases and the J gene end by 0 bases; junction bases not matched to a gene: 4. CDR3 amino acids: CASSSGTVSTDTQYF. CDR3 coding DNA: TGTGCCAGCAGCTCCGGGACAGTTAGCACAGATACGCAGTATTTT.

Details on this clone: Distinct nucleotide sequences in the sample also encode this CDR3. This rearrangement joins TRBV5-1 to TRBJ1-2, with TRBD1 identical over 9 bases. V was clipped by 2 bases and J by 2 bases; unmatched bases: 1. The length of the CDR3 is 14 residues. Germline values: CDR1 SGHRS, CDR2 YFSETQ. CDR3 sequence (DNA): TGCGCCAGCAGCTTACAGGGGGCAAACTATGGCTACACCTTC. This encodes CASSLQGANYGYTF.

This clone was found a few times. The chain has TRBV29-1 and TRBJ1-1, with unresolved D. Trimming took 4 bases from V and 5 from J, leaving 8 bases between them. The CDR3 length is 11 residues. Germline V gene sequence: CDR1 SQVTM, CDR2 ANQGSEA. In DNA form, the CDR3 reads TGCAGCGTTGGCGGGAGTACTGAAGCTTTCTTT. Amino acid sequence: CSVGGSTEAFF.

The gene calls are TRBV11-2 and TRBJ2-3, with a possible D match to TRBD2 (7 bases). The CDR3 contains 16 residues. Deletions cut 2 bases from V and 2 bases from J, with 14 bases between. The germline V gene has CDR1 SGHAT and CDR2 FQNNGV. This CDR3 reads CASSLSRGGSTDTQYF. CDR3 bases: TGTGCCAGCAGCTTAAGCCGCGGGGGCTCCACAGATACGCAGTATTTT.

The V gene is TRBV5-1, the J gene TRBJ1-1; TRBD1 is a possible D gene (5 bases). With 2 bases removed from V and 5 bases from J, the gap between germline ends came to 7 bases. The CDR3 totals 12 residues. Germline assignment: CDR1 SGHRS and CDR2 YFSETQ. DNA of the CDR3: TGCGCCAGCAGCTTCCAGGGAACTGAAGCTTTCTTT. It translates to CASSFQGTEAFF.

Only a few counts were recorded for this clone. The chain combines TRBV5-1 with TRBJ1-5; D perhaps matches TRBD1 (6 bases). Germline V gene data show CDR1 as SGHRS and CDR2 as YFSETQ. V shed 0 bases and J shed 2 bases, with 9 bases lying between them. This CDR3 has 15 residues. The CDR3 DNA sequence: TGCGCCAGCAGCTTGGCCTCAGGGGGCAATCAGCCCCAGCATTTT. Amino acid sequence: CASSLASGGNQPQHF. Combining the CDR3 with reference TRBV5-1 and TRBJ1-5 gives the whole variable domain KAGVTQTPRYLIKTRGQQVTLSCSPISGHRSVSWYQQTPGQGLQFLFEYFSETQRNKGNFPGRFSGRQFSNSRSEMNVSTLELGDSALYLCASSLASGGNQPQHFGDGTRLSIL.

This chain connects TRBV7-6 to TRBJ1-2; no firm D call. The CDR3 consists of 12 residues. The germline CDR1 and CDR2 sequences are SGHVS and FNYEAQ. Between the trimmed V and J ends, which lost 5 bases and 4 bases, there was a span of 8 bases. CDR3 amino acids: CASSGRVYGYTF. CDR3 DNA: TGTGCCAGCAGCGGTCGGGTCTATGGCTACACCTTC.

The CDR3 DNA follows: TGTGCCAGCAGCTACCGTAGCAATGAGCAGTTCTTC. The encoded protein is CASSYRSNEQFF. J is TRBJ2-1 and V is TRBV7-2; D remains ambiguous. The CDR3 totals 12 residues. Trimming shortened V by 4 bases and J by 6 bases, and 7 bases separated the two germline ends. Germline-derived CDR1 and CDR2 are SGHTA and FQGNSA.

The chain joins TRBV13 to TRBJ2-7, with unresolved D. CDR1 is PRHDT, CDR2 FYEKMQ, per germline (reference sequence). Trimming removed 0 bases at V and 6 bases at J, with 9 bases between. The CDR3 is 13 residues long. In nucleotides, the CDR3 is TGTGCCAGCAGCTTAGGTACAGTTGGCGAGCAGTACTTC. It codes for CASSLGTVGEQYF. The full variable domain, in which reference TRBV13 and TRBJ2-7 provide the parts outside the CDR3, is AAGVIQSPRHLIKEKRETATLKCYPIPRHDTVYWYQQGPGQDPQFLISFYEKMQSDKGSIPDRFSAQQFSDYHSELNMSSLELGDSALYFCASSLGTVGEQYFGPGTRLTVT.

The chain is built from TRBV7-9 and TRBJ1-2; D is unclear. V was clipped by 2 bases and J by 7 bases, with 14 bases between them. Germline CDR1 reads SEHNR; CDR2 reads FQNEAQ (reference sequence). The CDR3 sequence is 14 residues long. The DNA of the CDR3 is TGTGCCAGCAGCTTACGGGAGGGCCTCAGTGGCTACACCTTC. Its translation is CASSLREGLSGYTF.

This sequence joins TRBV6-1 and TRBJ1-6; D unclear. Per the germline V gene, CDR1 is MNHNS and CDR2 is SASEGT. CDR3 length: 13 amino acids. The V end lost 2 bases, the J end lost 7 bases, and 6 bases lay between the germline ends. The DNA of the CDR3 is TGTGCCAGCAGTGAAACCTCCAATTCACCCCTCCACTTT. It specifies CASSETSNSPLHF.

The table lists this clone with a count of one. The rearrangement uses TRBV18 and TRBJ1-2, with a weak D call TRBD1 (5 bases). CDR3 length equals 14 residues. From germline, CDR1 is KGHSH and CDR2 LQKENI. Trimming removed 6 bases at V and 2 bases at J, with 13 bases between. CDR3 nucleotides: TGTGCCAGCTCCCGACAGTCCACGAACTATGGCTACACCTTC. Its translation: CASSRQSTNYGYTF.

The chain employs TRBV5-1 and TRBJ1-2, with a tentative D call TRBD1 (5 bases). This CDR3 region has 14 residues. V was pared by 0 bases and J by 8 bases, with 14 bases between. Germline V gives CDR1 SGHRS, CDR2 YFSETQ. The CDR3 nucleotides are TGCGCCAGCAGCTTGGATTCAGGGATGATCGGCTACACCTTC. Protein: CASSLDSGMIGYTF.

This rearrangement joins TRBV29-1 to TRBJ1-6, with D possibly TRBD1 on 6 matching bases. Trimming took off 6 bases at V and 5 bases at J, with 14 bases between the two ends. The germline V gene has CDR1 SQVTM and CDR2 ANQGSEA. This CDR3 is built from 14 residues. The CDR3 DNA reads TGCAGCGTAGACAGGCTCGTGGATAATTCACCCCTCCACTTT. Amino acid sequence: CSVDRLVDNSPLHF.

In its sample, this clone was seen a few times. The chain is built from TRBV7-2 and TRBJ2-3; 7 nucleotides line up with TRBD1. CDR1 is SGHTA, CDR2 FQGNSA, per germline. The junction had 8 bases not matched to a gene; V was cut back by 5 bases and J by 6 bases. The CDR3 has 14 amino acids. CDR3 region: CASSQLGTDDTQYF. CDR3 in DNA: TGTGCCAGCAGCCAGCTCGGGACAGATGATACGCAGTATTTT.

The CDR3 protein is CASSEVGPDGYTF. Here the CDR3 DNA reads TGTGCCAGCAGTGAAGTGGGGCCTGATGGCTACACCTTC. The chain joins TRBV2 to TRBJ1-2; perhaps TRBD1 as D (5 bases). Germline CDR1 is SNHLY and CDR2 is FYNNEI. The CDR3 is 13 amino acids. V was trimmed by 1 base and J by 6 bases, leaving 9 bases between them.

CDR3: CASSFRMGPNEQFF. The CDR3, as DNA: TGTGCCAGCAGCTTTCGGATGGGTCCCAATGAGCAGTTCTTC. V and J are TRBV11-2 and TRBJ2-1; D gene unclear. CDR3 length: 14 residues. Germline V lookup: CDR1 SGHAT, CDR2 FQNNGV. The V end was cut by 3 bases, the J end by 6 bases, with 12 bases between. The whole variable domain, filled in from reference TRBV11-2 and TRBJ2-1, reads EAGVAQSPRYKIIEKRQSVAFWCNPISGHATLYWYQQILGQGPKLLIQFQNNGVVDDSQLPKDRFSAERLKGVDSTLKIQPAKLEDSAVYLCASSFRMGPNEQFFGPGTRLTVL.

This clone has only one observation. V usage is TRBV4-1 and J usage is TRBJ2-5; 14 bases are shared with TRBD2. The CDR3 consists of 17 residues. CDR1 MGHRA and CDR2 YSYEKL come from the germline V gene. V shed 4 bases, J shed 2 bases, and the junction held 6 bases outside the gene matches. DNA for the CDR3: TGCGCCAGCAGCCCGGGACTAGCGGGGGTGGCACAAGAGACCCAGTACTTC. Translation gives CASSPGLAGVAQETQYF.

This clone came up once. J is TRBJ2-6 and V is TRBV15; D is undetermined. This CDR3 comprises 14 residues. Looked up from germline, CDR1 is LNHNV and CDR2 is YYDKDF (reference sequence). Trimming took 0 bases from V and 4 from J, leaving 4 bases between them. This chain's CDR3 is CATSRDRGANVLTF. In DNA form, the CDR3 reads TGTGCCACCAGCAGAGATCGGGGGGCCAACGTCCTGACTTTC.

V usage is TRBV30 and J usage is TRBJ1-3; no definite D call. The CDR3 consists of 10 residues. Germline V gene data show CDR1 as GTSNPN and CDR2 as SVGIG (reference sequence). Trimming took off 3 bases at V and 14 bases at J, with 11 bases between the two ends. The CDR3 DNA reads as TGTGCCTGGAGGGGAGTAACTCTATATTTT. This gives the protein CAWRGVTLYF.

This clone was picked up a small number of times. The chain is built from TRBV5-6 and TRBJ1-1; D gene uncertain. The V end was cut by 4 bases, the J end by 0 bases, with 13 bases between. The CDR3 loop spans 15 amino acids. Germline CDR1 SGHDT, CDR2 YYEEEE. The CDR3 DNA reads TGTGCCAGCAGCAACGGACGGCTCATGAACACTGAAGCTTTCTTT. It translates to CASSNGRLMNTEAFF.

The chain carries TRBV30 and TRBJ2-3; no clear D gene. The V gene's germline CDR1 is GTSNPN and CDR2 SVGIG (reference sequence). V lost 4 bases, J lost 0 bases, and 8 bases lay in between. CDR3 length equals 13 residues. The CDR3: CAWNPRSTDTQYF. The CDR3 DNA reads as TGTGCCTGGAATCCTCGTAGCACAGATACGCAGTATTTT.

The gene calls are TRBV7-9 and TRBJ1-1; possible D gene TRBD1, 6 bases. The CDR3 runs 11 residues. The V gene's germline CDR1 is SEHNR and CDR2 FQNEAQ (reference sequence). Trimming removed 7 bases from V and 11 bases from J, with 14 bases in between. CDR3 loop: CASTSGAGAFF. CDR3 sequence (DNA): TGTGCCAGCACCTCGGGGGCCGGGGCTTTCTTT.

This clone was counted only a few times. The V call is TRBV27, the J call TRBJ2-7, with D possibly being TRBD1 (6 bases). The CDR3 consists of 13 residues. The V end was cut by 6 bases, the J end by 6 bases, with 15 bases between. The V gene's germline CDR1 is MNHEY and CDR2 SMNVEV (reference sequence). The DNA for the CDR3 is TGTGCCAGCAGGAATGCGGACAGAGCCGAGCAGTACTTC. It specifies CASRNADRAEQYF.

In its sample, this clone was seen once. As DNA, the CDR3 is TGTGCCAGCAGGAGGGTCCACGAGCAGTACTTC. Protein sequence: CASRRVHEQYF. The J gene is TRBJ2-7, the V gene TRBV6-5, with D tentatively TRBD2 (5 bases). From germline, CDR1 is MNHEY and CDR2 SVGAGI. Between the trimmed V and J ends, which lost 6 bases and 5 bases, there was a span of 8 bases. The CDR3 is 11 amino acids.

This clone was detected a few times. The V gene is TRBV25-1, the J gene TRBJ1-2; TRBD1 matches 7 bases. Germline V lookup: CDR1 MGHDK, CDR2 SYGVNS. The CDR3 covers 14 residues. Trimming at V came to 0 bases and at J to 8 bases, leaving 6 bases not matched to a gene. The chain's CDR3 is CASSEYARGQGYTF. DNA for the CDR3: TGTGCCAGCAGTGAATATGCCAGGGGACAGGGCTACACCTTC.

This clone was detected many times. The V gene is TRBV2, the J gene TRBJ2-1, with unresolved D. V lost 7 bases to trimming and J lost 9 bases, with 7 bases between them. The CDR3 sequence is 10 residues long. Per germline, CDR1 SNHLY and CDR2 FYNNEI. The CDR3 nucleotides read TGTGCCAGCATCCCTCTTGAGCAGTTCTTC. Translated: CASIPLEQFF.